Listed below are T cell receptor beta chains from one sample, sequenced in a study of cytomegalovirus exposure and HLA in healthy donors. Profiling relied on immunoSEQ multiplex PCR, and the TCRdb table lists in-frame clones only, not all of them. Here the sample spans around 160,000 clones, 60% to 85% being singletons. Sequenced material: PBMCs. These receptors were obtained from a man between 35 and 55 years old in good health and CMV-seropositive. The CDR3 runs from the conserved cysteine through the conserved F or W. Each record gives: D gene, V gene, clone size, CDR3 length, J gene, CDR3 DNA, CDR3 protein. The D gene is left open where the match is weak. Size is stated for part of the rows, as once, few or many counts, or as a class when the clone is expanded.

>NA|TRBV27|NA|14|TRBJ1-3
TGTGCCAGCAGTTTTTTAGACAGTCGAAACACCATATATTTT
CASSFLDSRNTIYF
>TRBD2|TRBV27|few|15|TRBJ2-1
TGTGCCAGCAGTTTTATTCCAGCGGGAAGCAATGAGCAGTTCTTC
CASSFIPAGSNEQFF
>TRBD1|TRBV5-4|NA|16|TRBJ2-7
TGTGCCAGCAGCTTGCCGGGACAGCGGTTCAAGGACGAGCAGTACTTC
CASSLPGQRFKDEQYF
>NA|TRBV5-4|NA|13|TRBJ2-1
TGTGCCAGCAGCTTGCAGGGTAACAATGAGCAGTTCTTC
CASSLQGNNEQFF
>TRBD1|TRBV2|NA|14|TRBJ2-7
TGTGCCAGCAGTGAGGACAGGAGCTCCTACGAGCAGTACTTC
CASSEDRSSYEQYF
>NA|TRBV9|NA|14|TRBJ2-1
TGTGCCAGCAGCTTGAGGGGGACGCACAATGAGCAGTTCTTC
CASSLRGTHNEQFF
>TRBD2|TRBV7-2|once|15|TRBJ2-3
TGTGCCAGCAGCGGCCAACTAGCGGGATCCGGGACGCAGTATTTT
CASSGQLAGSGTQYF
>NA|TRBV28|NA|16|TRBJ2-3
TGTGCCAGCAGTTTTTTGCCCGAAGGGGATGGGGATACGCAGTATTTT
CASSFLPEGDGDTQYF
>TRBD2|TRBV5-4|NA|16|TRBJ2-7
TGTGCCAGCAGCGAGGGACTAGCGGGTATGGCCTACGAGCAGTACTTC
CASSEGLAGMAYEQYF
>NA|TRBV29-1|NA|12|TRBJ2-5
TGCAGCGCCGCGAGGCAGCAAGAGACCCAGTACTTC
CSAARQQETQYF